One sample yielded the 23 T cell receptor beta chains listed below, sequenced in a study of PD-L1 blockade in urothelial cancer. Sequencing used immunoSEQ multiplex PCR; TCRdb keeps in-frame clones, though not all of them. The table records about 110,000 clones, over 75% of them present only once. The specimen comprised PBMCs, sampled around atezolizumab (anti-PD-L1) treatment. Receptors originate from a man in his fifties with urothelial cancer.

The CDR3 is CASSFFRDSDTQYF. Here the CDR3 DNA reads TGTGCCAGCAGTTTCTTCAGGGATTCGGATACGCAGTATTTT. The chain combines TRBV27 with TRBJ2-3, with a possible D match to TRBD1 (5 bases). In germline, CDR1 is MNHEY, CDR2 SMNVEV (reference sequence). This CDR3 has 14 amino acids. Deletions cut 3 bases from V and 6 bases from J, with 13 bases between.

This clone was found once. V usage is TRBV9 and J usage is TRBJ2-2; no firm D call. Per the germline V gene, CDR1 is SGDLS and CDR2 is YYNGEE. CDR3 size: 15 residues. The ends were cut back, 0 bases at V and 1 base at J, with 7 bases in the middle. The CDR3 region is CASSVDPVNTGELFF. The CDR3 DNA reads as TGTGCCAGCAGCGTAGATCCGGTGAACACCGGGGAGCTGTTTTTT. The full variable domain, rest sourced from reference TRBV9 and TRBJ2-2, is DSGVTQTPKHLITATGQRVTLRCSPRSGDLSVYWYQQSLDQGLQFLIQYYNGEERAKGNILERFSAQQFPDLHSELNLSSLELGDSALYFCASSVDPVNTGELFFGEGSRLTVL.

The rearrangement links TRBV7-9 to TRBJ1-3; 12 positions agree with TRBD1. This CDR3 has 16 residues. Germline CDR1 and CDR2: SEHNR and FQNEAQ (reference sequence). V shed 3 bases and J 8 bases; nucleotides not matched to a gene: 8. The CDR3 DNA sequence: TGTGCCAGCAGCTTTGGGACAGGGGGCGATTGGGACACCATATATTTT. This gives the protein CASSFGTGGDWDTIYF. The variable domain in full, with the rest retrieved from reference TRBV7-9 and TRBJ1-3, is DTGVSQNPRHKITKRGQNVTFRCDPISEHNRLYWYRQTLGQGPEFLTYFQNEAQLEKSRLLSDRFSAERPKGSFSTLEIQRTEQGDSAMYLCASSFGTGGDWDTIYFGEGSWLTVV.

The chain links TRBV6-1 to TRBJ2-7; maybe TRBD2 (5 bases). The germline gives CDR1 MNHNS, CDR2 SASEGT. Trimming shortened V by 2 bases and J by 4 bases, and 6 bases separated the two germline ends. This CDR3 spans 12 amino acids. The CDR3 region is CASSETGYEQYF. DNA for the CDR3: TGTGCCAGCAGTGAAACGGGGTACGAGCAGTACTTC.

V gene TRBV6-1 combines with J gene TRBJ1-1; the match to TRBD1 covers 9 bases. CDR3 length equals 14 residues. Germline CDR1 reads MNHNS; CDR2 reads SASEGT. V was clipped by 6 bases and J by 8 bases; unmatched bases: 10. The CDR3 DNA sequence: TGTGCCAGCAGATCGGGACAGGGCTACCTAGAAGCTTTCTTT. It specifies CASRSGQGYLEAFF.

The V and J genes are TRBV5-1 and TRBJ2-1; TRBD2 might be the D (5 bases). CDR1 SGHRS and CDR2 YFSETQ come from the germline V gene. This CDR3 spans 15 amino acids. Trimming stripped 1 base from V and 7 bases from J, with 15 bases between. This chain's CDR3 is CASSLSGSTRNEQFF. In DNA, the CDR3 is TGCGCCAGCAGCTTGAGCGGCAGCACGAGGAATGAGCAGTTCTTC.

The rearrangement links TRBV11-3 to TRBJ2-5; D may be TRBD2 (7 bases). The CDR3 is 15 amino acids. The V gene lost 9 bases and the J gene lost 1 base, with 18 bases spanning the gap. The germline gives CDR1 SGHNT, CDR2 YENEEA. This CDR3 reads CASASTGGSQETQYF. Written as DNA, the CDR3 is TGTGCCAGTGCTTCGACGGGGGGCAGCCAAGAGACCCAGTACTTC.

V gene TRBV6-1 combines with J gene TRBJ1-2; TRBD1 agrees at 10 bases. CDR1 and CDR2 (germline): MNHNS, SASEGT. The J segment lost 0 bases and the V segment lost 0 bases, leaving 4 bases of the junction unmatched. This CDR3 is 17 amino acids long. CDR3 residues: CASSEAGQGTANYGYTF. As DNA, the CDR3 is TGTGCCAGCAGTGAAGCGGGACAGGGGACCGCTAACTATGGCTACACCTTC.

This clone was seen just once. This rearrangement joins TRBV28 to TRBJ1-6; D perhaps matches TRBD1 (5 bases). This CDR3 comprises 15 residues. The V and J ends lost 7 bases and 7 bases respectively, with 17 bases between them. Germline V gene lookup returns CDR1 MDHEN and CDR2 SYDVKM. The CDR3 bases are TGTGCCAGCACCACCTCGGCAGGGAACAATTCACCCCTCCACTTT. It specifies CASTTSAGNNSPLHF.

V is TRBV5-4 and J is TRBJ2-1; TRBD2 aligns across 9 bases. Per germline, CDR1 SGHNT and CDR2 YYREEE (reference sequence). Trimming at V came to 1 base and at J to 16 bases, leaving 12 bases not matched to a gene. The CDR3 contains 14 residues. CDR3 protein: CASSLFAGGRGEFF. CDR3 nucleotides: TGTGCCAGCAGCTTGTTTGCGGGAGGGAGGGGTGAATTCTTC.

This rearrangement joins TRBV6-5 to TRBJ1-1; D unclear. The CDR3 is made up of 15 amino acids. V was trimmed by 0 bases and J by 5 bases, leaving 13 bases between them. CDR1 is MNHEY, CDR2 SVGAGI, per germline. As DNA, the CDR3 is TGTGCCAGCAGTTACTCGGTACGGGTATCTACTGAAGCTTTCTTT. It yields the protein CASSYSVRVSTEAFF.

This clone has only a few counts. This chain connects TRBV7-9 to TRBJ2-3, with TRBD1 matching 7 bases. Germline CDR1 and CDR2: SEHNR and FQNEAQ (reference sequence). The CDR3 loop spans 17 amino acids. Trimming at V came to 3 bases and at J to 0 bases, leaving 9 bases not matched to a gene. The CDR3 coding sequence is TGTGCCAGCAGCTTCAACGGGACAGTGCGGAGCACAGATACGCAGTATTTT. This sequence encodes CASSFNGTVRSTDTQYF.

This clone was seen a single time. The V gene is TRBV7-2, the J gene TRBJ2-3; 7 nucleotides line up with TRBD2. This CDR3 is 14 amino acids long. V trimming: 5 bases; J trimming: 6 bases; junction bases outside the gene matches: 8. CDR1 is SGHTA and CDR2 is FQGNSA in the germline V gene. The CDR3 protein is CASSDGLDVDTQYF. The CDR3 DNA reads as TGTGCCAGCAGCGACGGACTAGACGTTGATACGCAGTATTTT.

V is TRBV28 and J is TRBJ1-2; tentative D call: TRBD1 (5 bases). This CDR3 is 14 amino acids long. Germline CDR1 reads MDHEN; CDR2 reads SYDVKM. The ends were cut back, 2 bases at V and 8 bases at J, with 15 bases in the middle. The CDR3 coding sequence is TGTGCCAGCAGTTTAGTGGGGCTTCTCGGCGGCTACACCTTC. Translation gives CASSLVGLLGGYTF.

The chain couples TRBV2 to TRBJ1-4; 8 bases match TRBD1. This CDR3 region has 13 residues. The V segment lost 7 bases and the J segment 7 bases; nucleotides outside the gene matches: 5. From germline, CDR1 is SNHLY and CDR2 FYNNEI. CDR3: CASTSGTGEKLFF. The DNA for the CDR3 is TGTGCCAGCACCTCCGGGACAGGTGAAAAACTGTTTTTT.

The CDR3 region has the DNA TGCGCCAGCAGCCAAGGCGTCGAGGACTACAATGAGCAGTTCTTC. Amino acid sequence: CASSQGVEDYNEQFF. The J gene is TRBJ2-1, the V gene TRBV4-1, with unresolved D. Trimming removed 1 base from V and 3 bases from J, with 10 bases in between. CDR1 and CDR2 from the germline V gene are MGHRA and YSYEKL. This CDR3 contains 15 residues.

Many counts were recorded for this clone. The chain recombines TRBV5-6 with TRBJ1-6; 11 bases are shared with TRBD1. CDR1 is SGHDT and CDR2 is YYEEEE in the germline V gene. The V gene end was trimmed by 3 bases and the J gene end by 4 bases; junction bases not matched to a gene: 6. CDR3 length: 17 amino acids. CDR3 sequence: CASSSTDRGLYNSPLHF. The CDR3 nucleotides read TGTGCCAGCAGCTCGACGGACAGGGGGCTGTATAATTCACCCCTCCACTTT.

This chain uses TRBV27 with TRBJ1-5, with D unresolved. This CDR3 comprises 15 residues. Germline loops: CDR1 MNHEY, CDR2 SMNVEV (reference sequence). Trimming left V 0 bases short and J 7 bases short, with 13 bases between. CDR3 region: CASSLSNSNAQPQHF. CDR3 nucleotide sequence: TGTGCCAGCAGTTTATCGAACTCAAACGCCCAGCCCCAGCATTTT.

The gene calls are TRBV7-6 and TRBJ2-5; 11 bases line up with TRBD2. The CDR3 covers 14 residues. The V gene's germline CDR1 is SGHVS and CDR2 FNYEAQ. Trimming at V came to 4 bases and at J to 2 bases, leaving 0 bases not matched to a gene. The CDR3 is CASSWTSGQETQYF. CDR3 DNA sequence: TGTGCCAGCAGCTGGACTAGCGGGCAAGAGACCCAGTACTTC.

CDR3 nucleotide sequence: TGCAGCGTTGAAGAAGTTTGGAGAAATGAGCAGTTCTTC. Translated: CSVEEVWRNEQFF. The chain employs TRBV29-1 and TRBJ2-1, with D unclear. The CDR3 is made up of 13 amino acids. Germline lookup yields CDR1 SQVTM and CDR2 ANQGSEA. Trimming cost V 0 bases and J 7 bases, with 10 bases left between them.

The rearrangement joins TRBV9 to TRBJ2-5; TRBD1 matches at 9 bases. This CDR3 is built from 16 residues. With V trimmed by 2 bases and J by 5 bases, 10 bases remained unmatched. Per the germline V gene, CDR1 is SGDLS and CDR2 is YYNGEE. CDR3 residues: CASSVMEGQGFETQYF. CDR3 nucleotide sequence: TGTGCCAGCAGCGTCATGGAGGGACAGGGTTTCGAGACCCAGTACTTC.

The V call is TRBV29-1, the J call TRBJ2-1; the match to TRBD2 covers 10 bases. The V segment lost 5 bases and the J segment 4 bases; nucleotides outside the gene matches: 5. Germline CDR1 SQVTM, CDR2 ANQGSEA. CDR3 length: 14 amino acids. The CDR3 spells CSVSRTSGYNEQFF. In DNA, the CDR3 is TGCAGCGTTTCCAGGACTAGCGGTTACAATGAGCAGTTCTTC.

This clone was recorded only once. The gene calls are TRBV5-4 and TRBJ2-5; 7 bases align to TRBD1. In germline, CDR1 is SGHNT, CDR2 YYREEE (reference sequence). The V gene end was trimmed by 3 bases and the J gene end by 4 bases; junction bases not matched to a gene: 9. The CDR3 has 15 amino acids. The CDR3: CASSSPTGTIETQYF. CDR3 nucleotide sequence: TGTGCCAGCAGCTCACCGACAGGGACCATAGAGACCCAGTACTTC.